A selection of T cell receptor beta chains follows, all from one sample in a study of Ad26.COV2.S vaccination and SARS-CoV-2 variants. This table comes from immunoSEQ multiplex PCR, and its TCRdb copy is limited to in-frame clones, with some not included. This table holds about 410,000 clones, about 91% found once. The material was peripheral blood, obtained in a trial of Ad26.COV2.S vaccine versus placebo. All receptors come from a person between 18 and 65 years old who received the Ad26.COV2.S COVID-19 vaccine or a placebo. Each CDR3 is given with its conserved first and last residue. The D gene is left open where the match is weak. A clone size is listed for some rows: how often the clone was seen (once, few, many), or a class if it is expanded.

clone_size: .; v_call: TRBV11-2; j_call: TRBJ2-1; d_call: .; cdr3_nt: TGTGCCAGCAGCTTAGGAGGTGAGCAGTTCTTC; cdr3_aa: CASSLGGEQFF
clone_size: .; v_call: TRBV5-4; j_call: TRBJ2-7; d_call: .; cdr3_nt: TGTGCCAGCAGCTTGCCCGCGTCCGAGCAGTACTTC; cdr3_aa: CASSLPASEQYF
clone_size: .; v_call: TRBV7-2; j_call: TRBJ1-5; d_call: .; cdr3_nt: TGTGCCAGCAGCTTGACACAGGATCAGCCCCAGCATTTT; cdr3_aa: CASSLTQDQPQHF
clone_size: .; v_call: TRBV20-1; j_call: TRBJ2-5; d_call: TRBD2; cdr3_nt: TGCAGTGCTAGTCCGACTAGCGGGAGTCGAGAGACCCAGTACTTC; cdr3_aa: CSASPTSGSRETQYF
clone_size: once; v_call: TRBV19; j_call: TRBJ2-1; d_call: TRBD1; cdr3_nt: TGTGCCAGTAGCATATCCGGGACAGTTTACAATGAGCAGTTCTTC; cdr3_aa: CASSISGTVYNEQFF
clone_size: .; v_call: TRBV28; j_call: TRBJ2-7; d_call: TRBD1; cdr3_nt: TGTGCCAGCAGGACGGGACAGGGGGCGGACGAGCAGTACTTC; cdr3_aa: CASRTGQGADEQYF
clone_size: .; v_call: TRBV2; j_call: TRBJ2-5; d_call: .; cdr3_nt: TGTGCCAGCTCTGCGATCCAAGAGACCCAGTACTTC; cdr3_aa: CASSAIQETQYF
clone_size: .; v_call: TRBV18; j_call: TRBJ1-6; d_call: TRBD1; cdr3_nt: TGTGCCAGCTCACCGGAACAGGGGATCGTTAATTCACCCCTCCACTTT; cdr3_aa: CASSPEQGIVNSPLHF
clone_size: few; v_call: TRBV5-1; j_call: TRBJ2-7; d_call: .; cdr3_nt: TGCGCCAGCAGCCCAGGGGACCCCGGGCTGTACGAGCAGTACTTC; cdr3_aa: CASSPGDPGLYEQYF
clone_size: .; v_call: TRBV27; j_call: TRBJ2-3; d_call: TRBD1; cdr3_nt: TGTGCCAGCAGTCTCACGACAGGGGTGGTCACAGATACGCAGTATTTT; cdr3_aa: CASSLTTGVVTDTQYF
clone_size: .; v_call: TRBV7-2; j_call: TRBJ1-5; d_call: .; cdr3_nt: TGTGCCAGCAGCTTAGAGGGGAGTCAGCCCCAGCATTTT; cdr3_aa: CASSLEGSQPQHF
clone_size: .; v_call: TRBV9; j_call: TRBJ1-2; d_call: .; cdr3_nt: TGTGCCAGCAGCCCTGGGGACGGAGACTATGGCTACACCTTC; cdr3_aa: CASSPGDGDYGYTF
clone_size: .; v_call: TRBV5-6; j_call: TRBJ1-4; d_call: TRBD1; cdr3_nt: TGTGCCAGCAGTTTAGGGGGCACCGGGACAGGGTATGAAAAACTGTTTTTT; cdr3_aa: CASSLGGTGTGYEKLFF
clone_size: .; v_call: TRBV3-1/TRBV3-2; j_call: TRBJ2-2; d_call: .; cdr3_nt: TGTGCCAGCAGCCAAAGTAGGATCCCCGGGGAGCTGTTTTTT; cdr3_aa: CASSQSRIPGELFF
clone_size: .; v_call: TRBV6-6; j_call: TRBJ2-7; d_call: TRBD1; cdr3_nt: TGTGCCAGCAGTTTCGGACAGGGGGCTTCCAACGAGCAGTACTTC; cdr3_aa: CASSFGQGASNEQYF
clone_size: .; v_call: TRBV4-1; j_call: TRBJ1-5; d_call: .; cdr3_nt: TGCGCCAGCAGCCAAGTCGGTCAGGGGACTCAGCCCCAGCATTTT; cdr3_aa: CASSQVGQGTQPQHF
clone_size: .; v_call: TRBV24-1; j_call: TRBJ2-1; d_call: TRBD2; cdr3_nt: TGTGCCACCAGCGTCGGGGGGAATGAGCAGTTCTTC; cdr3_aa: CATSVGGNEQFF
clone_size: .; v_call: TRBV29-1; j_call: TRBJ2-1; d_call: TRBD2; cdr3_nt: TGCAGCGTTTCGCTAGCGGGAGGGATGTCCTACAATGAGCAGTTCTTC; cdr3_aa: CSVSLAGGMSYNEQFF
clone_size: .; v_call: TRBV9; j_call: TRBJ2-1; d_call: .; cdr3_nt: TGTGCCAGCAGCCCCCGTGGTACTTCCTCGGACAATGAGCAGTTCTTC; cdr3_aa: CASSPRGTSSDNEQFF
clone_size: .; v_call: TRBV7-9; j_call: TRBJ2-3; d_call: TRBD2; cdr3_nt: TGTGCCAGCAGCACCGTGACTAGCGGGAACACAGATACGCAGTATTTT; cdr3_aa: CASSTVTSGNTDTQYF
clone_size: .; v_call: TRBV15; j_call: TRBJ2-3; d_call: .; cdr3_nt: TGTGCCACCAGCAGATCAAGCGGAGCCAGCACAGATACGCAGTATTTT; cdr3_aa: CATSRSSGASTDTQYF
clone_size: .; v_call: TRBV9; j_call: TRBJ2-7; d_call: TRBD1; cdr3_nt: TGTGCCAGCAGCGTAGGGGAGGGACAGGGGGAGCAGTACTTC; cdr3_aa: CASSVGEGQGEQYF
clone_size: .; v_call: TRBV6-1; j_call: TRBJ2-7; d_call: .; cdr3_nt: TGTGCCAGCAGTGTCTCCTCCGGGACCGCGAGCTCCTACGAGCAGTACTTC; cdr3_aa: CASSVSSGTASSYEQYF
clone_size: .; v_call: TRBV5-1; j_call: TRBJ2-6; d_call: .; cdr3_nt: TGCGCCAGCACCCAGGGGGGGGCGGCTGGGGCCAACGTCCTGACTTTC; cdr3_aa: CASTQGGAAGANVLTF
clone_size: .; v_call: TRBV11-3; j_call: TRBJ1-1; d_call: .; cdr3_nt: TGTGCCAGCTCTTCCGGACAGACCCCACGGAACACTGAAGCTTTCTTT; cdr3_aa: CASSSGQTPRNTEAFF
clone_size: .; v_call: TRBV11-3; j_call: TRBJ2-2; d_call: .; cdr3_nt: TGTGCCAGCAGCCGCCCCCCGGCGCGCCCCAACACCGGGGAGCTGTTTTTT; cdr3_aa: CASSRPPARPNTGELFF
clone_size: .; v_call: TRBV28; j_call: TRBJ2-7; d_call: .; cdr3_nt: TGTGCCAGCAGTTTACCGGGGTACGTGTTGGTGCAGTACTTC; cdr3_aa: CASSLPGYVLVQYF
clone_size: .; v_call: TRBV6-5; j_call: TRBJ1-1; d_call: .; cdr3_nt: TGTGCCAGCAGTTACAGGAACACTGAAGCTTTCTTT; cdr3_aa: CASSYRNTEAFF
clone_size: .; v_call: TRBV6-6; j_call: TRBJ1-5; d_call: TRBD1; cdr3_nt: TGTGCCAGCAGTAGATACGGGACAGGGTCTCATAGCAATCAGCCCCAGCATTTT; cdr3_aa: CASSRYGTGSHSNQPQHF
clone_size: .; v_call: TRBV4-1; j_call: TRBJ2-1; d_call: .; cdr3_nt: TGCGCCAGCAGCCAAGATCCGGGACACCCGTACAATGAGCAGTTCTTC; cdr3_aa: CASSQDPGHPYNEQFF
clone_size: .; v_call: TRBV29-1; j_call: TRBJ2-7; d_call: .; cdr3_nt: TGCAGCGTGATAGAGGGTGAGCAGTACTTC; cdr3_aa: CSVIEGEQYF
clone_size: .; v_call: TRBV6-2/TRBV6-3; j_call: TRBJ2-1; d_call: TRBD2; cdr3_nt: TGTGCCAGCAGTTATGACCCCCGCGGGACTAGATACTACAATGAGCAGTTCTTC; cdr3_aa: CASSYDPRGTRYYNEQFF
clone_size: .; v_call: TRBV12-3/TRBV12-4; j_call: TRBJ1-1; d_call: .; cdr3_nt: TGTGCCAGCAGTTTTGGGGGGAACACTGAAGCTTTCTTT; cdr3_aa: CASSFGGNTEAFF
clone_size: .; v_call: TRBV4-2; j_call: TRBJ2-2; d_call: TRBD2; cdr3_nt: TGTGCCAGCAGCCAAGAGTGGAGCATAGGGGAGGGAGCCGATGGGGAGCTGTTTTTT; cdr3_aa: CASSQEWSIGEGADGELFF
clone_size: .; v_call: TRBV18; j_call: TRBJ2-7; d_call: .; cdr3_nt: TGTGCCAGCTCACCCCGACTAGGGTACGAGCAGTACTTC; cdr3_aa: CASSPRLGYEQYF
clone_size: .; v_call: TRBV6-5; j_call: TRBJ1-2; d_call: TRBD1; cdr3_nt: TGTGCCGGCAGTCTCCCCGGACAGGGGAGGTATGGCTACACCTTC; cdr3_aa: CAGSLPGQGRYGYTF
clone_size: .; v_call: TRBV3-1/TRBV3-2; j_call: TRBJ2-7; d_call: .; cdr3_nt: TGTGCCAGCAGCCAACCGGGACACGTCTACGAGCAGTACTTC; cdr3_aa: CASSQPGHVYEQYF
clone_size: .; v_call: TRBV9; j_call: TRBJ2-5; d_call: TRBD2; cdr3_nt: TGTGCCAGCGGTCTAGCGGGAGGGCAAGGGGAGACCCAGTACTTC; cdr3_aa: CASGLAGGQGETQYF
clone_size: .; v_call: TRBV5-4; j_call: TRBJ2-5; d_call: .; cdr3_nt: TGTGCCAGCAGCGGGGCCCTTGGGGGAAAAGAGACCCAGTACTTC; cdr3_aa: CASSGALGGKETQYF
clone_size: .; v_call: TRBV30; j_call: TRBJ2-7; d_call: .; cdr3_nt: TGTGCCTGGAGTGCAATGGGAGGGGGCGAGCAGTACTTC; cdr3_aa: CAWSAMGGGEQYF
clone_size: .; v_call: TRBV7-2; j_call: TRBJ2-5; d_call: .; cdr3_nt: TGTGCCAGCAGCTTAGGTCAGGCTTGGAAGACCCAGTACTTC; cdr3_aa: CASSLGQAWKTQYF
clone_size: .; v_call: TRBV7-9; j_call: TRBJ2-1; d_call: .; cdr3_nt: TGTGCCAGCAGCCGCCCTGTCGTCCGCTCCTACAATGAGCAGTTCTTC; cdr3_aa: CASSRPVVRSYNEQFF
clone_size: .; v_call: TRBV2; j_call: TRBJ1-3; d_call: .; cdr3_nt: TGTGCCAGCAGTGTGGGGACCCGAGGGGGCACCATATATTTT; cdr3_aa: CASSVGTRGGTIYF
clone_size: .; v_call: TRBV11-3; j_call: TRBJ2-1; d_call: .; cdr3_nt: TGTGCCAGCAGGAGGGCAGGAAATGAGCAGTTCTTC; cdr3_aa: CASRRAGNEQFF
clone_size: .; v_call: TRBV19; j_call: TRBJ1-1; d_call: .; cdr3_nt: TGTGCCAGTAGTATCACGGGGCGTTACACTGAAGCTTTCTTT; cdr3_aa: CASSITGRYTEAFF
clone_size: .; v_call: TRBV6-6; j_call: TRBJ2-7; d_call: TRBD2; cdr3_nt: TGTGCCAGCAGCCCGGGACTAGCGAACTACGAGCAGTACTTC; cdr3_aa: CASSPGLANYEQYF
clone_size: .; v_call: TRBV9; j_call: TRBJ1-3; d_call: .; cdr3_nt: TGTGCCAGCAGCGTAGAGCCGGGAAACACCATATATTTT; cdr3_aa: CASSVEPGNTIYF